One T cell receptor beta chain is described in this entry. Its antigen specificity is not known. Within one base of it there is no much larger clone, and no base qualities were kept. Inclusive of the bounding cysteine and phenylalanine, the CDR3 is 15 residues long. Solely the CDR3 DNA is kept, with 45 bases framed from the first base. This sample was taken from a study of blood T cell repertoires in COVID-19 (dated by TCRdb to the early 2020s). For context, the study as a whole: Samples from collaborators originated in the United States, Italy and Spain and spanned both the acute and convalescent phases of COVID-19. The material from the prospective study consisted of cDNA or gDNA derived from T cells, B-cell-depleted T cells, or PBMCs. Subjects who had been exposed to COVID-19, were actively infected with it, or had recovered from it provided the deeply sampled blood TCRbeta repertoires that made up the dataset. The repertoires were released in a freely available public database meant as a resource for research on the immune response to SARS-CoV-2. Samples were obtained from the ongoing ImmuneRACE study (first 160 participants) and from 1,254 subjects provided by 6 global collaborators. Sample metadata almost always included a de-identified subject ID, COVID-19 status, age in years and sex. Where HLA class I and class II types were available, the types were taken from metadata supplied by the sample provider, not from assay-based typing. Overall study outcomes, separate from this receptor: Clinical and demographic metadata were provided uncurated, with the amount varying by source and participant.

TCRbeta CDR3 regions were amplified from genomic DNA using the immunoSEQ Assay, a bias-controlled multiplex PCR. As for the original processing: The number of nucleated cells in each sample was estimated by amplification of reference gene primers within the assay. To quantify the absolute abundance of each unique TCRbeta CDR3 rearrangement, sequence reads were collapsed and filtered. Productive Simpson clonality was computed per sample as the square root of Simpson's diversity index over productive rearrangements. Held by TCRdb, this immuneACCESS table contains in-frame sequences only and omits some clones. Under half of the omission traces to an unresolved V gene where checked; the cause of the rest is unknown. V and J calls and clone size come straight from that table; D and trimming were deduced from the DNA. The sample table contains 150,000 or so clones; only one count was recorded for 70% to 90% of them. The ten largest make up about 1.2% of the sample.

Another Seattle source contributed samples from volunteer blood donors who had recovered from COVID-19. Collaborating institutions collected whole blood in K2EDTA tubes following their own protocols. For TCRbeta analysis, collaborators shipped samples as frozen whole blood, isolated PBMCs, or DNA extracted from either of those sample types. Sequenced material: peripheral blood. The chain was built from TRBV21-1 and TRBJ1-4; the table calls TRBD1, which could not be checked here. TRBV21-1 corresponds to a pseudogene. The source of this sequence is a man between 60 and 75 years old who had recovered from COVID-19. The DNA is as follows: TGTGCCAGCAGCACCAGGGTACGGGCATACGAAAAACTGTTTTTT. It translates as CASSTRVRAYEKLFF.